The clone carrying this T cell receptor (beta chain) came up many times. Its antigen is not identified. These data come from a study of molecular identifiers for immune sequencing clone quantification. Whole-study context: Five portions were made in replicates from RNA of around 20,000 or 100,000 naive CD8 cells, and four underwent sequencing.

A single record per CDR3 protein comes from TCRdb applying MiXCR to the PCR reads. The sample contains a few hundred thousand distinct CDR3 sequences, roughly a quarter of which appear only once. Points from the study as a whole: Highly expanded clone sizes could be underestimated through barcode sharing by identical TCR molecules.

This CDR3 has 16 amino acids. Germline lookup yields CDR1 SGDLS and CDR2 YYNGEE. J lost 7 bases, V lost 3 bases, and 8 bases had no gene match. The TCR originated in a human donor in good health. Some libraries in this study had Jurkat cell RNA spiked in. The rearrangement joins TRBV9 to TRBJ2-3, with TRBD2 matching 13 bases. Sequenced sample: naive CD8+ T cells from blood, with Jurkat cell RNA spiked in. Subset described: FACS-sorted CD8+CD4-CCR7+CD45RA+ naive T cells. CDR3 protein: CASSEGGTSGMNTQYF. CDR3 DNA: TGTGCCAGCAGCGAAGGCGGGACTAGCGGGATGAATACGCAGTATTTT.